This is a list of T cell receptor beta chains from one sample in a study of T cell responses to AZD1222 COVID-19 vaccine. Assay used: immunoSEQ multiplex PCR; TCRdb lists only in-frame clones, some missing. The data hold under 200,000 clones, with about nine tenths observed a single time. The specimen was peripheral blood, collected on day 0 of AZD1222 vaccination. The receptor source for this set is an adult in good health. The CDR3 runs from the conserved cysteine through the conserved F or W. D genes are given only for firm matches. Size tells how often a clone was seen (once, few, many) or the class of an expanded clone, and some rows leave it out.

abundance | d_gene | j_gene | v_gene | CDR3aa | CDR3nt
. | . | TRBJ1-5 | TRBV28 | CASTQGGDSNQPQHF | TGTGCCAGCACCCAAGGGGGGGATAGCAATCAGCCCCAGCATTTT
. | TRBD2 | TRBJ2-3 | TRBV3-1/TRBV3-2 | CASSPLAGGHTDTQYF | TGTGCCAGCAGCCCCTTAGCGGGGGGCCACACAGATACGCAGTATTTT
. | . | TRBJ1-6 | TRBV11-2 | CASSPDASLGSPLHF | TGTGCCAGCAGCCCCGATGCGTCGTTGGGTTCACCCCTCCACTTT
few | . | TRBJ2-7 | TRBV7-2 | CASSEGPGPEKEQYF | TGTGCCAGCAGCGAGGGTCCCGGGCCTGAAAAAGAGCAGTACTTC
once | . | TRBJ2-2 | TRBV6-1 | CASSDSDRRGELFF | TGTGCCAGCAGTGATAGTGACCGACGCGGGGAGCTGTTTTTT
. | . | TRBJ1-3 | TRBV28 | CASSPRTLSSGNAIYF | TGTGCCAGCAGTCCGCGGACGCTAAGCTCTGGAAACGCCATATATTTT
. | . | TRBJ2-7 | TRBV2 | CASRENSYEQYF | TGTGCCAGCAGGGAGAACTCCTACGAGCAGTACTTC
. | . | TRBJ2-7 | TRBV15 | CATSRDPGEEQYF | TGTGCCACCAGCAGAGATCCAGGGGAGGAGCAGTACTTC
. | . | TRBJ1-3 | TRBV3-1/TRBV3-2 | CASSQEAGQGNTIYF | TGTGCCAGCAGCCAAGAAGCCGGACAGGGAAACACCATATATTTT
. | . | TRBJ1-4 | TRBV30 | CASSSGLTNEKLFF | TGTGCCTCCTCGTCAGGGCTAACTAATGAAAAACTGTTTTTT
. | TRBD1 | TRBJ2-3 | TRBV6-2/TRBV6-3 | CASSPRQGRTDTQYF | TGTGCCAGCAGCCCAAGACAGGGGAGGACAGATACGCAGTATTTT
. | . | TRBJ1-3 | TRBV19 | CASSVSSGNTIYF | TGTGCCAGTAGTGTGAGCTCTGGAAACACCATATATTTT
. | TRBD1 | TRBJ2-1 | TRBV24-1 | CATSDPGQGDNEQFF | TGTGCCACCAGTGACCCGGGACAGGGGGACAATGAGCAGTTCTTC
. | . | TRBJ1-4 | TRBV2 | CASSSDTPLATNEKLFF | TGTGCCAGCAGTTCAGACACCCCTCTCGCAACTAATGAAAAACTGTTTTTT
. | TRBD2 | TRBJ2-2 | TRBV3-1/TRBV3-2 | CASSHGLAGFRRTGELFF | TGTGCCAGCAGCCACGGACTAGCGGGGTTCCGGCGCACCGGGGAGCTGTTTTTT
. | . | TRBJ2-1 | TRBV5-8 | CASSLDRTPVGQFF | TGTGCCAGCAGCTTGGATAGGACTCCGGTGGGACAGTTCTTC
. | TRBD1 | TRBJ1-2 | TRBV19 | CASSIDFTGGVYGYTF | TGTGCCAGTAGTATAGATTTCACAGGGGGCGTCTATGGCTACACCTTC
. | . | TRBJ2-1 | TRBV6-5 | CASRYAGASYNEQFF | TGTGCCAGCAGGTACGCAGGGGCGTCCTACAATGAGCAGTTCTTC
. | TRBD2 | TRBJ2-3 | TRBV28 | CASRFSGGADTQYF | TGTGCCAGCAGATTTAGCGGGGGGGCAGATACGCAGTATTTT
. | . | TRBJ1-1 | TRBV6-5 | CASRRRGPDTEAFF | TGTGCCAGCAGGCGCAGGGGACCGGACACTGAAGCTTTCTTT
few | . | TRBJ1-1 | TRBV6-4 | CASKRGIGTEAFF | TGTGCCAGCAAGCGTGGGATTGGGACTGAAGCTTTCTTT
few | . | TRBJ1-4 | TRBV21-1 | CASSVREGRLNEKLFF | TGTGCCAGCAGCGTAAGAGAGGGACGGCTTAATGAAAAACTGTTTTTT
. | TRBD1 | TRBJ2-2 | TRBV27 | CASGVRVRGLNTGELFF | TGTGCCAGCGGAGTGAGGGTCAGGGGGTTAAACACCGGGGAGCTGTTTTTT
few | . | TRBJ1-5 | TRBV3-1/TRBV3-2 | CASSLGGRVSNQPQHF | TGTGCCAGCAGCCTCGGGGGTAGAGTTAGCAATCAGCCCCAGCATTTT